A selection of T cell receptor beta chains follows, all from one sample in a study of cytomegalovirus exposure and HLA in healthy donors. Repertoires were generated with immunoSEQ multiplex PCR, while TCRdb's copy carries only in-frame clones and drops some. Among roughly 130,000 clones listed, about 86% were seen once. The sequencing input was PBMCs. These receptors were collected from a man aged 18 to 30 in good health and CMV-seronegative. Each CDR3 is given with its conserved first and last residue. The order of the fields is clone size, D gene, J gene, V gene, CDR3 DNA, CDR3 protein. A D gene is named only where the DNA matches it firmly. Clone size is stated in some rows and not others, as once, few, many or a class when expanded.

>-|TRBD1|TRBJ1-4|TRBV5-1
TGCGCCAGCAGCCCGGGACAGGGGGCCTTTCAGGAAAAACTGTTTTTT
CASSPGQGAFQEKLFF
>-|-|TRBJ1-1|TRBV2
TGTGCCAGCAGTGAAAGGTCAGGGGCAGGGACTGAAGCTTTCTTT
CASSERSGAGTEAFF
>-|-|TRBJ1-3|TRBV27
TGTGCCAGCAGTTTGCGGGGATCGGGAAACACCATATATTTT
CASSLRGSGNTIYF
>-|TRBD1|TRBJ2-7|TRBV12-5
TGTGCTAGTGGGTGGGACAGAGGTCGCCTAGCCTACGAGCAGTACTTC
CASGWDRGRLAYEQYF
>-|TRBD2|TRBJ2-7|TRBV6-5
TGTGCCAGCAGTTTTAGGGTAGCGGGGGTATACGAGCAGTACTTC
CASSFRVAGVYEQYF
>-|TRBD1|TRBJ2-2|TRBV10-3
TGTGCCATCAGTGGGGGACAGGGGAGCCCGGGCGGGGAGCTGTTTTTT
CAISGGQGSPGGELFF
>-|TRBD2|TRBJ2-7|TRBV7-2
TGTGCCAGCAGCTCTGGACTAGCGGGGGGGGCTGCTGGGCAGTACTTC
CASSSGLAGGAAGQYF
>-|TRBD2|TRBJ2-1|TRBV7-2
TGTGCCAGCAGCACAAGACTAGCGGGGGTCCGCAATGAGCAGTTCTTC
CASSTRLAGVRNEQFF
>-|-|TRBJ1-1|TRBV19
TGTGCCAGTAGTGGGGCTAGGGGTACTGGCACTGAAGCTTTCTTT
CASSGARGTGTEAFF
>-|-|TRBJ2-1|TRBV11-2
TGTGCCAGCAGCTTACGGCTAGAGGATGAGCAGTTCTTC
CASSLRLEDEQFF
>-|TRBD1|TRBJ1-5|TRBV6-1
TGTGCCAGCAGCTACCGGGACAGGGGACAGCCCCAGCATTTT
CASSYRDRGQPQHF
>many|TRBD1|TRBJ2-3|TRBV7-9
TGTGCCAGCAGCGGACAGGGAAGCACAGATACGCAGTATTTT
CASSGQGSTDTQYF
>once|-|TRBJ2-7|TRBV7-8
TGTGCCAGCAGCGCCACACGGGGGTCTTACGAGCAGTACTTC
CASSATRGSYEQYF
>-|-|TRBJ1-4|TRBV6-5
TGTGCCAGCAGTTACTCCGCAACTAATGAAAAACTGTTTTTT
CASSYSATNEKLFF
>-|TRBD1|TRBJ2-2|TRBV7-9
TGTGCCAGCAGCCCCCGGGACAGGGCAAACACCGGGGAGCTGTTTTTT
CASSPRDRANTGELFF
>-|-|TRBJ2-7|TRBV27
TGTGCCAGCAGTTTATCCTTCGGCAGGGACGAGCAGTACTTC
CASSLSFGRDEQYF
>-|TRBD2|TRBJ2-4|TRBV2
TGTGCCAGCAGCGCGACTAGCGGCGGGGGGAACATTCAGTACTTC
CASSATSGGGNIQYF
>-|-|TRBJ2-1|TRBV18
TGTGCCAGCTCACCACCAAACTATGGTGAGCAGTTCTTC
CASSPPNYGEQFF
>-|TRBD2|TRBJ2-1|TRBV19
TGTGCCAGTAGTCTACTTGAACTAGCGGGGCACAATGAGCAGTTCTTC
CASSLLELAGHNEQFF
>-|-|TRBJ2-3|TRBV9
TGTGCCAGCAGCGTAGATCAGGGTGACCCGCCGCGAGATACGCAGTATTTT
CASSVDQGDPPRDTQYF
>-|-|TRBJ1-5|TRBV19
TGTGCCAGCTCTAGGGGGGGCTCCCCCCAGCCCCAGCATTTT
CASSRGGSPQPQHF
>-|TRBD2|TRBJ2-5|TRBV28
TGTGCCAGCAGTCCAAAGCTAGCGGGAGGAGGGGAGACCCAGTACTTC
CASSPKLAGGGETQYF
>-|TRBD2|TRBJ2-3|TRBV28
TGTGCCAGCAGAAAAAGGACTAGCGGACGCGTAGGCACAGATACGCAGTATTTT
CASRKRTSGRVGTDTQYF
>-|-|TRBJ2-7|TRBV7-9
TGTGCCAGCAGCTTAGCGGGGGCGGGGGCACCGACCTACGAGCAGTACTTC
CASSLAGAGAPTYEQYF
>-|TRBD1|TRBJ1-3|TRBV2
TGTGCCAGCAGTGATAGGGACAGCCGCTCTGGAAACACCATATATTTT
CASSDRDSRSGNTIYF
>once|-|TRBJ2-1|TRBV5-4
TGTGCCAGCAGCTTACAATGGCGGGAGCAGTTCTTC
CASSLQWREQFF
>-|TRBD1|TRBJ2-7|TRBV6-5
TGTGCCAGCAGTTACTCGGGACAGGGAGGCTCCTACGAGCAGTACTTC
CASSYSGQGGSYEQYF
>-|-|TRBJ2-3|TRBV7-9
TGTGCCAGCAGCTTAAGCCCTGAGGGTGCGAGCACAGATACGCAGTATTTT
CASSLSPEGASTDTQYF
>-|-|TRBJ2-1|TRBV7-2
TGTGCCAGCAGCTTTAGTAAAAGCTACAATGAGCAGTTCTTC
CASSFSKSYNEQFF
>once|TRBD2|TRBJ2-7|TRBV11-2
TGTGCCAGCAGCCAAGGGGGACTAGCGGGAGGGCCGAACTACGAGCAGTACTTC
CASSQGGLAGGPNYEQYF
>-|TRBD2|TRBJ2-7|TRBV4-1
TGCGCCAGCAGCCAAGTATTCACTAGCGTTTACTACGAGCAGTACTTC
CASSQVFTSVYYEQYF
>-|-|TRBJ1-1|TRBV28
TGTGCCAGCAGTTTATCCCCCCAGAACACTGAAGCTTTCTTT
CASSLSPQNTEAFF
>-|TRBD1|TRBJ2-1|TRBV6-5
TGTGCCACCGGAAACCGGGACAGTGACAATGAGCAGTTCTTC
CATGNRDSDNEQFF
>-|-|TRBJ1-5|TRBV7-2
TGTGCCAGCAGCTTATTAGGACAGAGCAATCAGCCCCAGCATTTT
CASSLLGQSNQPQHF
>-|-|TRBJ2-2|TRBV27
TGTGCCAGCAGTTTATTAGGGGTATCGGACACCGGGGAGCTGTTTTTT
CASSLLGVSDTGELFF
>-|-|TRBJ2-2|TRBV4-1
TGCGCCAGCAGCCAAGATCGAGGACAGTACACCGGGGAGCTGTTTTTT
CASSQDRGQYTGELFF
>-|TRBD2|TRBJ2-1|TRBV25-1
TGTGCCAGCAGTCTAGCGGCCTCCTACAATGAGCAGTTCTTC
CASSLAASYNEQFF
>-|-|TRBJ1-1|TRBV7-9
TGTGCCAGCAGCTTAGGCTACGGCGGGAACACTGAAGCTTTCTTT
CASSLGYGGNTEAFF
>-|-|TRBJ1-4|TRBV27
TGTGCCAGCAGTCATACAGCTTCCATTAATGAAAAACTGTTTTTT
CASSHTASINEKLFF
>few|TRBD1|TRBJ2-3|TRBV28
TGTGCCAGCAGCCAGGACAGGGGAGGCACAGATACGCAGTATTTT
CASSQDRGGTDTQYF
>-|TRBD2|TRBJ2-1|TRBV5-4
TGTGCCAGCAGCGACCCGACTAGCGGGAGGTCTGAGCAGTTCTTC
CASSDPTSGRSEQFF
>once|-|TRBJ2-7|TRBV10-2
TGCGCCAGCAGTGAACAGGGTATTTTTTACGAGCAGTACTTC
CASSEQGIFYEQYF
>few|-|TRBJ1-2|TRBV27
TGTGCCAGCCATGACCCGCGGACAGACTATGGCTACACCTTC
CASHDPRTDYGYTF
>-|-|TRBJ1-2|TRBV5-1
TGCGCCAGCAGCCGGACGTATACACAGTGGACTCGAGAAAACTATGGCTACACCTTC
CASSRTYTQWTRENYGYTF
>-|TRBD2|TRBJ2-1|TRBV4-1
TGCGCCAGCAGTCCAGCGGGACTAGCCTACAATGAGCAGTTCTTC
CASSPAGLAYNEQFF
>-|-|TRBJ2-6|TRBV27
TGTGCCAGCAGGATCGCTTCGGGTGGGGCCAACGTCCTGACTTTC
CASRIASGGANVLTF
>-|-|TRBJ1-1|TRBV29-1
TGCAGCGTTGCAGGGGCCACTGAAGCTTTCTTT
CSVAGATEAFF
>-|-|TRBJ2-5|TRBV2
TGTGCCAGCAGTCTAACCCTAATCGGGGAAGAGACCCAGTACTTC
CASSLTLIGEETQYF
>-|TRBD1|TRBJ1-2|TRBV5-1
TGCGCCAGCAGCCAAACAGGGGGGGCCTATGGCTACACCTTC
CASSQTGGAYGYTF
>-|TRBD1|TRBJ2-1|TRBV5-1
TGCGCCAGCAGCTTGGCGGGACAGGGGGCGAATGAGCAGTTCTTC
CASSLAGQGANEQFF
>-|-|TRBJ1-1|TRBV5-1
TGCGCCAGCAGCCCAATCCTGGCCAGGGTCGATACTGAAGCTTTCTTT
CASSPILARVDTEAFF
>-|TRBD2|TRBJ2-1|TRBV4-1
TGCGCCAGCAGCCCAGCGGGGGGCTCCTACAATGAGCAGTTCTTC
CASSPAGGSYNEQFF
>-|-|TRBJ2-2|TRBV9
TGTGCCAGCAGCGTCTGGCAGTCCACCGGGGAGCTGTTTTTT
CASSVWQSTGELFF
>-|-|TRBJ1-1|TRBV6-5
TGTGCCAGCAGCCTGACTCTAGGGAGTGAAGCTTTCTTT
CASSLTLGSEAFF
>-|TRBD1|TRBJ1-4|TRBV7-2
TGTGCCAGCAGCTCGCAGGGGGCAGGTGAAAAACTGTTTTTT
CASSSQGAGEKLFF